This is a list of T cell receptor beta chains from one sample in a study of cytomegalovirus exposure and HLA in healthy donors. Generated by immunoSEQ multiplex PCR, the TCRdb table keeps only in-frame clones and is missing some. This sample's table has about 140,000 clones. What was sequenced was PBMCs. The receptors here all came from a woman aged 18-29 years in good health and CMV-seronegative. CDR3s leave out the opening cysteine and the closing phenylalanine or tryptophan.

TRBJ2-7	TRBV9	ASSVGSGGVYEQY
TRBJ1-4	TRBV19	ASSISPQGLSEKLF
TRBJ2-7	TRBV5-5	ASSMGLAGGVDEQY
TRBJ2-1	TRBV4-1	ASSQDQGASGLNEQF
TRBJ1-6	TRBV5-1	ASSLFPGRNSPLH
TRBJ1-5	TRBV5-5	ASSSGQGKNSNQPQH
TRBJ2-2	TRBV30	AWSREMWGELF
TRBJ1-3	TRBV9	ASSVGSGGSSGNTIY
TRBJ1-2	TRBV19	ASRAGGANGYT
TRBJ1-2	TRBV27	ASGMTGLGYGYT
TRBJ1-1	TRBV11-2	ATSIGDTEAF
TRBJ2-1	TRBV4-2	ASSQEEWNEQF
TRBJ2-1	TRBV11-2	ASSVLGEGSNEQF
TRBJ1-5	TRBV28	ASSSSQGGYQPQH
TRBJ1-4	TRBV11-3	ASSFGQGVTNEKLF
TRBJ2-1	TRBV25-1	ASSASGGSYNEQF
TRBJ2-1	TRBV2	ASNLQGGSLSYNEQF
TRBJ2-3	TRBV10-1	ASSSISGGRNGGESTDTQY
TRBJ2-4	TRBV6-5	ASSYAAGYYKNIQY
TRBJ2-2	TRBV2	ASSEIALAGTPGELF
TRBJ2-3	TRBV10-2	ASSEGREGNTQY
TRBJ2-2	TRBV30	AWIREEHGELF
TRBJ2-5	TRBV2	ASRDRGLAGGVTQY
TRBJ2-3	TRBV30	AWRGTGSTDTQY
TRBJ2-2	TRBV27	ASRTGQTNTGELF
TRBJ2-5	TRBV6-1	ASMRDTLEETQY
TRBJ1-2	TRBV6-5	ASSSPDRVYGYT
TRBJ1-2	TRBV7-6	ASSPTTGGHGYT
TRBJ2-5	TRBV6-5	ASRLAGEGQETQY
TRBJ2-3	TRBV5-6	ASSPGTSRVLTDTQY
TRBJ2-1	TRBV19	ATRLAGESSYNEQF
TRBJ2-7	TRBV4-1	ASSQDRVAGGSEQY
TRBJ2-3	TRBV6-5	ASSLTGWSTDTQY
TRBJ1-1	TRBV9	ASSVGQENTEAF
TRBJ2-1	TRBV4-2	ASSQGPAEYNEQF
TRBJ2-1	TRBV11-3	ASSPGTSGHNEQF
TRBJ1-2	TRBV19	ASSVQGGYGYT
TRBJ2-7	TRBV29-1	SVASRTSGPYEQY
TRBJ2-7	TRBV4-1	ASSATQQGLGSRGQY
TRBJ2-3	TRBV14	ASGRLAGTDTQY
TRBJ1-1	TRBV5-1	ASSLRQGRGTEAF
TRBJ2-1	TRBV7-3	ASSFRRGGGNEQF
TRBJ1-1	TRBV11-3	ASSLVQARTEAF
TRBJ2-5	TRBV2	ASRGLAGPQETQY
TRBJ2-3	TRBV6-5	ASSYGGSTDTQY
TRBJ2-2	TRBV7-3	ASSLVGTSGRAVELF
TRBJ2-2	TRBV7-9	ASSSISGANTGELF
TRBJ2-3	TRBV27	ASRKLAGGLTDTQY
TRBJ2-3	TRBV5-1	ASSLDLAGGTDTQY
TRBJ1-2	TRBV15	ATSRAPSLTERSFYGYT
TRBJ2-1	TRBV7-9	ASSSPPRLAGGGEQF
TRBJ1-2	TRBV7-2	ASSEPGTGFT
TRBJ2-1	TRBV28	ASSLPPPEGKDNEQF